The T cell receptor (beta chain) under discussion was sequenced for a study of CD4 T cells in relation to SARS-CoV-2 and coronaviruses. Study results and caveats: Approximately 65% of donors had memory CD4+ clonotypes crossrecognizing SARS-CoV-2 and common cold coronavirus spike. SARS-CoV-2-driven expansion was significantly weaker in crossreactive than monoreactive clones.

Libraries were prepared by immunoSEQ multiplex PCR; TCRdb keeps only in-frame clonotypes and omits some of them. The sample consists of some 22,000 clones, under 70% of them appearing once. CD4+ T cells from unexposed donors were obtained before the COVID-19 pandemic (2011-2018). The cells were cultured for 10 days before CD4+ T cells were isolated. In this sample, this clone turned up once. Its specificity is not known. The ends were cut back, 0 bases at V and 5 bases at J, with 11 bases in the middle. CDR1 SQVTM and CDR2 ANQGSEA come from the germline V gene. This CDR3 contains 14 residues. The source of this sequence is a human donor in good health. Sequenced material: CD4+ T cells from PBMCs, cultured in vitro. The chain is built from TRBV29-1 and TRBJ2-4, with D tentatively TRBD1 (6 bases). Here the CDR3 reads CSVEDGTNQNIQYF. For the CDR3, the DNA is TGCAGCGTTGAAGACGGGACAAACCAAAACATTCAGTACTTC. Supplemented by reference TRBV29-1 and TRBJ2-4, the full variable domain reads SAVISQKPSRDICQRGTSLTIQCQVDSQVTMMFWYRQQPGQSLTLIATANQGSEATYESGFVIDKFPISRPNLTFSTLTVSNMSPEDSSIYLCSVEDGTNQNIQYFGAGTRLSVL.